This TCR beta chain emerged from a study of T cell responses to AZD1222 COVID-19 vaccine. Here immunoSEQ multiplex PCR was the method, and the copy in TCRdb shows in-frame clones only, minus some. The sample has roughly 140,000 clones, about 90% seen once; the top ten hold 5.2%. With 1 base removed from V and 10 bases from J, the gap between germline ends came to 13 bases. CDR3 length equals 13 residues. The V gene's germline CDR1 is LGHNA and CDR2 YSLEER. The sequence was collected from an adult in good health. This rearrangement joins TRBV4-3 to TRBJ1-1; D is unclear. The specimen comprised peripheral blood, sampled on day 0 of AZD1222 vaccination. The CDR3 DNA reads TGCGCCAGCAGCCAAGGCAGGCTACCGGGAGCTTTCTTT. This sequence encodes CASSQGRLPGAFF.